This TCR beta chain was captured by sequencing in a study of CXCR3-negative and CXCR3-positive naive CD8 T cells (dated by TCRdb to the late 2010s). Describing the broader study: Some 130 million TRB reads were obtained in total, roughly 1.5 +/- 0.3 million reads per library. Diversity and physicochemical repertoire analyses were performed on some eleven donors pooled from two independent experiments. The TRBV-TRBJ cluster analysis covered naive subsets from five or six donors and memory cells from 3 donors. Study-level results and caveats: Because CXCR3 expression was partially decreased after cryopreservation, freshly isolated PBMCs were used for most assays. Compared with CXCR3-negative naive cells, CXCR3-positive naive cells had TRB CDR3s with higher hydrophobicity (lower Kidera factor 4), lower energy, and higher strength and volume indices. TRBV-TRBJ usage was similar between naive CXCR3-negative and CXCR3-positive cells from the same donor, while memory cells showed distinct patterns. Surface CD5, linked to self-reactivity in mice, was comparable between naive subsets; TCR interaction strength was therefore also inferred from TRB CDR3 physicochemical properties. Repertoire diversity was comparably high in both naive subsets but much lower in memory CD8+ T cells.

Reads for this sample came from a NextSeq 550. The Human TCR Profiling Kit (MiLaboratory) was used to prepare UMI-labeled 5' RACE TRB cDNA libraries. cDNA synthesis used the entire amount of extracted RNA, and PCR amplification then used the entire amount of cDNA produced. Libraries were prepared in parallel with an identical number of PCR cycles. In the original analysis: MIGEC and MiXCR extracted about 48,000 +/- 9,800 unique UMI-labeled TRB cDNA molecules per library, requiring at least two reads per UMI. On average, about 40,000 +/- 10,000 functional in-frame TRB CDR3 nucleotide clonotypes lacking stop codons were found per library. After downsampling to 5000 UMI-labeled TRB molecules per sample, diversity metrics such as normalized Shannon-Wiener and Chao1 were calculated in VDJtools. Clonotype-size-weighted physicochemical properties of the central five CDR3 residues (interaction energy, strength, volume and Kidera factor 4) were computed in VDJtools. Following reprocessing of the reads by TCRdb, the data hold one row per CDR3 protein sequence and no DNA is available. None of the V and J calls come from the authors' own analysis; TCRdb made them. The table of this sample itemizes approximately 140,000 distinct CDR3 sequences. The ten biggest clones cover about 0.27% of the sample.

For this clonotype: Its cognate antigen has yet to be identified.

Each CD8+ T cell subset was flow-sorted in triplicate, and some 310,000 cells per subset were placed directly into RLT lysis buffer. To exclude memory contaminants, naive CD8+ T cells were stringently defined as CD45RO-CCR7+CD27+CD95-. Standard density gradient centrifugation was used to isolate peripheral blood mononuclear cells from buffy coats. Naive CXCR3-negative and CXCR3-positive CD8+ T cells were flow-sorted on a FACSAria III. Total RNA was extracted from sorted cells with an RNeasy Mini Kit. In the germline V gene, CDR1 corresponds to MGHRA and CDR2 to YSYEKL. From the cysteine through the phenylalanine, the CDR3 covers 14 amino acids. No DNA is given.

The chain is made from TRBV4-1 and TRBJ2-3. This clonotype was obtained from a human donor in good health. Some clones in this sample may be carry-over from other donors' samples. The sequenced sample consisted of naive CXCR3+ CD8+ T cells from blood. Interpreted using the paper, the cell subset or site label stands for: CD45RO-CCR7+CD27+CD95- naive CD8+ T cells expressing CXCR3 (TNR3+). CDR3 loop: CASSSILVGDTQYF.